The 23 T cell receptor beta chains listed next were all sequenced from one sample in a study of CD8+CD57+ T cells in acquired aplastic anemia. For CDR3 and TCR beta VDJ profiling, genomic DNA was the template used. One entry per CDR3 protein results from TCRdb running MiXCR on the reads. The data hold 150,000 to 200,000 distinct CDR3 sequences, with approximately 48% observed a single time. Only patients with CD8+CD57+ cell expansion on flow cytometry were chosen for sequencing. Sequencing was carried out using sorted CD4+, CD8+, or CD8+CD57+ T cells (not recorded which) from PBMCs. All receptors derive from a human donor with aplastic anemia.

This clonotype was counted a few times. V is TRBV27 and J is TRBJ2-1; 10 nucleotides align to TRBD2. V was clipped by 4 bases and J by 0 bases; unmatched bases: 6. Germline CDR1 and CDR2: MNHEY and SMNVEV (reference sequence). The CDR3 totals 17 residues. CDR3 nucleotide sequence: TGTGCCAGCAGTTGGACTAGCGGCCCAACCTCCTACAATGAGCAGTTCTTC. The encoded protein is CASSWTSGPTSYNEQFF.

V usage is TRBV24-1 and J usage is TRBJ2-3; D gene uncertain. V shed 2 bases and J shed 1 base, with 9 bases lying between them. The V gene's germline CDR1 is KGHDR and CDR2 SFDVKD. The CDR3 covers 15 residues. The CDR3 loop reads CATSDWADGTDTQYF. CDR3 sequence (DNA): TGTGCCACCAGTGATTGGGCTGACGGCACAGATACGCAGTATTTT.

With respect to this clonotype: The CDR3 end shows no conserved phenylalanine or tryptophan, and so a read error is likely. This chain links TRBV7-9 with TRBJ1-6; TRBD1 agrees at 8 bases. This CDR3 is 14 amino acids long. Germline-derived CDR1 and CDR2 are SEHNR and FQNEAQ (reference sequence). CDR3 amino acids: CTSRLGQGNSPLHL. The CDR3 bases are TGTACCAGCAGACTCGGACAGGGCAATTCACCCCTCCACTTG.

J is TRBJ2-1 and V is TRBV20-1, with a possible D match to TRBD2 (6 bases). The CDR3 totals 13 residues. Germline assignment: CDR1 DFQATT and CDR2 SNEGSKA (reference sequence). The CDR3 DNA reads TGCGGAGTTGGGAGGCGGAACTACAATGAGCAGTTCTTC. Encoded protein: CGVGRRNYNEQFF.

This chain uses TRBV3-1 with TRBJ1-1, with 9 bases matching TRBD1. CDR1 and CDR2 from the germline V gene are LGHDT and YNNKEL (reference sequence). This CDR3 comprises 17 residues. Trimming at V came to 3 bases and at J to 1 base, leaving 9 bases not matched to a gene. In nucleotides, the CDR3 is TGTGCCAGCAGCCATTTTAAACAGGGGGCTACGAACACTGAAGCTTTCTTT. This encodes CASSHFKQGATNTEAFF.

This clonotype was picked up a small number of times. The chain recombines TRBV7-3 with TRBJ2-3; D is undetermined. There are 13 residues in the CDR3. The V end was cut by 3 bases, the J end by 4 bases, with 8 bases between. In germline, CDR1 is SGHTA, CDR2 FQGTGA. In DNA form, the CDR3 reads TGTGCCAGCAGCTTCCGGGCGGCAGATACGCAGTATTTT. Protein sequence: CASSFRAADTQYF.

Ten or more counts support this clonotype. V is TRBV19 and J is TRBJ1-1; 7 nucleotides agree with TRBD1. After removal of 8 bases from V and 4 bases from J, the junction contained 7 bases not matched to a gene. CDR3 size: 13 residues. The germline gives CDR1 LNHDA, CDR2 SQIVND (reference sequence). CDR3 in DNA: TGTGCCAGTTTACAGGGGTGGGGCACTGAAGCTTTCTTT. This translates into CASLQGWGTEAFF.

This clonotype has only a few counts. In DNA, the CDR3 is TGTGCCAGCAGTTTGGGTGAGGTGATTAGTTCACCCCTCCACTTT. Translating it yields CASSLGEVISSPLHF. The chain joins TRBV27 to TRBJ1-6; unclear D gene. Germline assignment: CDR1 MNHEY and CDR2 SMNVEV (reference sequence). Trimming took off 3 bases at V and 9 bases at J, with 15 bases between the two ends. The CDR3 is 15 residues long.

This clonotype was recorded at least ten times. CDR3 DNA: TGCGCCAGCAGCTTGGAGCCTCTTAACCCAGGAAATAATTCACCCCTCCACTTT. Amino acid sequence: CASSLEPLNPGNNSPLHF. The chain has TRBV5-1 and TRBJ1-6; D unresolved. Germline assignment: CDR1 SGHRS and CDR2 YFSETQ. The length of the CDR3 is 18 residues. V shed 0 bases and J shed 5 bases, with 18 bases lying between them.

This clonotype was counted at least ten times. The chain recombines TRBV19 with TRBJ1-1, with no clear D. This CDR3 is 13 amino acids long. V lost 4 bases, J lost 0 bases, and 6 bases lay in between. Germline CDR1 reads LNHDA; CDR2 reads SQIVND (reference sequence). CDR3 coding DNA: TGTGCCAGTAGTACGCCATTGAACACTGAAGCTTTCTTT. Protein product: CASSTPLNTEAFF.

This clonotype has ten or more counts. This chain connects TRBV7-9 to TRBJ1-1; D unclear. Per the germline V gene, CDR1 is SEHNR and CDR2 is FQNEAQ (reference sequence). The CDR3 contains 12 residues. V lost 5 bases to trimming and J lost 8 bases, with 12 bases between them. CDR3: CASSPGSGEAFF. The DNA for the CDR3 is TGTGCCAGCAGCCCCGGCTCGGGGGAAGCTTTCTTT. Supplemented by reference TRBV7-9 and TRBJ1-1, the full variable domain reads DTGVSQNPRHKITKRGQNVTFRCDPISEHNRLYWYRQTLGQGPEFLTYFQNEAQLEKSRLLSDRFSAERPKGSFSTLEIQRTEQGDSAMYLCASSPGSGEAFFGQGTRLTVV.

The V gene is TRBV7-9, the J gene TRBJ2-7; D gene unclear. CDR1 SEHNR and CDR2 FQNEAQ come from the germline V gene (reference sequence). Trimming pared 0 bases from V and 3 bases from J, leaving 9 bases between. The CDR3 is 14 residues long. In nucleotides, the CDR3 is TGTGCCAGCAGCTTAGCCCTTGCCATCTACGAGCAGTACTTC. Encoded protein: CASSLALAIYEQYF. Full variable domain (remainder filled in from reference TRBV7-9 and TRBJ2-7): DTGVSQNPRHKITKRGQNVTFRCDPISEHNRLYWYRQTLGQGPEFLTYFQNEAQLEKSRLLSDRFSAERPKGSFSTLEIQRTEQGDSAMYLCASSLALAIYEQYFGPGTRLTVT.

The chain combines TRBV7-9 with TRBJ1-2; TRBD1 aligns across 10 bases. The CDR3 extends over 15 amino acids. V trimming: 5 bases; J trimming: 6 bases; junction bases outside the gene matches: 9. Germline V CDR1 and CDR2: SEHNR, FQNEAQ (reference sequence). The CDR3 loop is CASSGGTGVMNGYTF. The CDR3 region has the DNA TGTGCCAGCAGCGGAGGGACAGGGGTTATGAATGGCTACACCTTC.

The chain links TRBV3-1 to TRBJ2-1; 9 nucleotides align to TRBD1. Trimming took 5 bases from V and 9 from J; bases not matched to a gene: 8. The CDR3 length is 14 residues. Germline loops: CDR1 LGHDT, CDR2 YNNKEL (reference sequence). The CDR3 spells CASSATQGAVEQFF. DNA for the CDR3: TGTGCCAGCAGCGCAACACAGGGGGCGGTTGAGCAGTTCTTC.

In this sample, this clonotype turned up a few times. The V call is TRBV15, the J call TRBJ1-2; 12 nucleotides match TRBD1. Trimming cost V 8 bases and J 4 bases; bases outside gene matches: 11. This CDR3 spans 16 amino acids. Germline V gene data show CDR1 as LNHNV and CDR2 as YYDKDF (reference sequence). The CDR3 DNA is TGTGCCACCTTTGGGACAGGGGGCGATCTCATCTATGGCTACACCTTC. This sequence encodes CATFGTGGDLIYGYTF.

This clonotype was detected many times. CDR3 sequence: CSARDGQRGQETQYF. CDR3 nucleotide sequence: TGCAGTGCTAGAGATGGACAGCGGGGGCAAGAGACCCAGTACTTC. This chain uses TRBV20-1 with TRBJ2-5; 8 bases match TRBD2. CDR3 length equals 15 residues. The V gene's germline CDR1 is DFQATT and CDR2 SNEGSKA (reference sequence). With V trimmed by 0 bases and J by 2 bases, 5 bases remained unmatched.

This clonotype was seen ten or more times. V and J are TRBV5-1 and TRBJ1-1, with 7 nucleotides matching TRBD1. With V trimmed by 0 bases and J by 5 bases, 4 bases remained unmatched. The germline CDR1 and CDR2 sequences are SGHRS and YFSETQ. This CDR3 contains 14 residues. The chain's CDR3 is CASSLGQGRTEAFF. The CDR3 DNA reads as TGCGCCAGCAGCTTGGGACAGGGTAGAACTGAAGCTTTCTTT.

CDR3 DNA sequence: TGTGCCACCAGCAGAGCGGGACAGGAGAACACTGAAGCTTTCTTT. This codes for CATSRAGQENTEAFF. This rearrangement joins TRBV15 to TRBJ1-1; 8 nucleotides align to TRBD1. The trim removed 1 base at V and 1 base at J, leaving 2 bases unmatched. Germline assignment: CDR1 LNHNV and CDR2 YYDKDF (reference sequence). CDR3 length: 15 amino acids. Full variable domain (remainder filled in from reference TRBV15 and TRBJ1-1): DAMVIQNPRYQVTQFGKPVTLSCSQTLNHNVMYWYQQKSSQAPKLLFHYYDKDFNNEADTPDNFQSRRPNTSFCFLDIRSPGLGDTAMYLCATSRAGQENTEAFFGQGTRLTVV.

As concerns this clonotype: Lacking the conserved final phenylalanine or tryptophan, this CDR3 likely reflects a read error. The chain couples TRBV2 to TRBJ2-1, with D hard to call. V shed 0 bases and J shed 3 bases, with 3 bases lying between them. The CDR3 is 13 residues long. Germline CDR1 and CDR2: SNHLY and FYNNEI. The CDR3 DNA reads TGTGCCAGCAGTGAAGCAGGCTACAATGAGCAGTTCTCC. Translation: CASSEAGYNEQFS.

This clonotype was seen repeatedly, ten times or more. This chain joins TRBV2 and TRBJ1-5; TRBD1 aligns across 10 bases. The CDR3 is 15 amino acids. Germline V gene data show CDR1 as SNHLY and CDR2 as FYNNEI. V was clipped by 7 bases and J by 7 bases; unmatched bases: 10. The CDR3 here is CASMTGGEPPQPQHF. CDR3 DNA sequence: TGTGCCAGCATGACAGGGGGCGAACCCCCCCAGCCCCAGCATTTT. The variable domain in full, with the rest retrieved from reference TRBV2 and TRBJ1-5, is EPEVTQTPSHQVTQMGQEVILRCVPISNHLYFYWYRQILGQKVEFLVSFYNNEISEKSEIFDDQFSVERPDGSNFTLKIRSTKLEDSAMYFCASMTGGEPPQPQHFGDGTRLSIL.

This clonotype was counted ten times or more. This chain joins TRBV12-3 or TRBV12-4 and TRBJ2-5; TRBD2 might be the D (5 bases). The CDR3 extends over 15 amino acids. Between the trimmed V and J ends, which lost 3 bases and 5 bases, there was a span of 16 bases. This CDR3 reads CASSLSSRGKETQYF. The CDR3 nucleotides read TGTGCCAGCAGTTTGTCTAGCCGGGGTAAGGAGACCCAGTACTTC.

This clonotype was picked up many times. The CDR3 DNA sequence: TGTGCCAGCAGTTATACCGTAGGCAGGGGGAGTGCTGGGGCCAACGTCCTGACTTTC. This sequence encodes CASSYTVGRGSAGANVLTF. The J gene is TRBJ2-6, the V gene TRBV6-2 or TRBV6-3; 7 nucleotides line up with TRBD1. V dropped 3 bases and J dropped 2; count of bases not matched to a gene: 13. Germline values: CDR1 MNHEY, CDR2 SVGEGT. CDR3 size: 19 residues.

The chain carries TRBV7-6 and TRBJ2-5; D is perhaps TRBD2 (6 bases). V lost 4 bases and J 0 bases, leaving 9 bases between the germline ends. Germline CDR1 is SGHVS and CDR2 is FNYEAQ. The CDR3 contains 14 residues. This CDR3 reads CASSYPSDQETQYF. In nucleotides, the CDR3 is TGTGCCAGCAGCTACCCTAGCGACCAAGAGACCCAGTACTTC.